One and the same sample provided the 25 T cell receptor beta chains below, sequenced in a study of blood T cell repertoires in COVID-19 (dated by TCRdb to 2019 to 2021). Preparation of the library involved the immunoSEQ multiplex PCR assay. The immuneACCESS repertoire file appears here via TCRdb, limited to in-frame rearrangements. These files lack a portion of the clones; in checked studies, under half of the deficit traces to unresolved V genes, and the cause of the others is not known. This sample lists approximately 56,000 clones; about 81% were detected once. The biggest ten clones account for over 20% of the sample. The source material was peripheral blood. The origin of the receptors is a woman of 80 years or more with COVID-19, enrolled during active disease.

The table lists this clone with a count of one. CDR3 region: CASSYSLYYEQYF. In nucleotides, the CDR3 is TGTGCCAGCAGTTATTCTCTATACTACGAGCAGTACTTC. The V call is TRBV6-5, the J call TRBJ2-7, with D unclear. CDR3 length equals 13 residues. The V end was cut by 3 bases, the J end by 3 bases, with 9 bases between. CDR1 MNHEY and CDR2 SVGAGI come from the germline V gene.

The chain carries TRBV28 and TRBJ2-7; 10 bases fit TRBD1. After removal of 6 bases from V and 2 bases from J, the junction contained 7 bases not matched to a gene. Germline-derived CDR1 and CDR2 are MDHEN and SYDVKM. This CDR3 region has 15 residues. In DNA, the CDR3 is TGTGCCAGCAGCCCGTGGACAGGGGGAACCTACGAGCAGTACTTC. It codes for CASSPWTGGTYEQYF.

The chain uses TRBV6-5 and TRBJ1-5; TRBD1 might be the D (6 bases). V was pared by 6 bases and J by 3 bases, with 9 bases between. Germline loops: CDR1 MNHEY, CDR2 SVGAGI. This CDR3 is 13 amino acids long. In nucleotides, the CDR3 is TGTGCCAGCAGGAGGGACACCAATCAGCCCCAGCATTTT. The encoded protein is CASRRDTNQPQHF.

The chain has TRBV7-9 and TRBJ2-2; D gene uncertain. Germline CDR1 SEHNR, CDR2 FQNEAQ (reference sequence). Trimming removed 3 bases from V and 5 bases from J, with 13 bases in between. The CDR3 consists of 15 residues. For the CDR3, the DNA is TGTGCCAGCAGCTTTTTCCCTGCGAGGACCGGGGAGCTGTTTTTT. This sequence encodes CASSFFPARTGELFF.

The rearrangement links TRBV18 to TRBJ1-6; TRBD1 matches 7 bases. Unmatched junction bases numbered 10, after V lost 4 bases and J lost 10 bases. CDR3 length: 15 residues. In germline, CDR1 is KGHSH, CDR2 LQKENI. CDR3 coding DNA: TGTGCCAGCTCACTCGAACAGGGGTCACAATCACCCCTCCACTTT. Protein: CASSLEQGSQSPLHF.

The chain uses TRBV2 and TRBJ1-5; TRBD1 might be the D (5 bases). Germline assignment: CDR1 SNHLY and CDR2 FYNNEI. This CDR3 is built from 14 residues. V was shortened by 7 bases and J by 2 bases, with 12 bases between the two germline ends. DNA of the CDR3: TGTGCCAGCAATGGAGGGGTTGGCAATCAGCCCCAGCATTTT. Protein product: CASNGGVGNQPQHF. The full variable domain, with the rest looked up from reference TRBV2 and TRBJ1-5, is EPEVTQTPSHQVTQMGQEVILRCVPISNHLYFYWYRQILGQKVEFLVSFYNNEISEKSEIFDDQFSVERPDGSNFTLKIRSTKLEDSAMYFCASNGGVGNQPQHFGDGTRLSIL.

V gene TRBV5-1 combines with J gene TRBJ2-7, with D tentatively TRBD1 (6 bases). Trimming removed 4 bases from V and 0 bases from J, with 14 bases in between. CDR3 length equals 15 residues. Germline V gene data show CDR1 as SGHRS and CDR2 as YFSETQ. CDR3 amino acids: CASSTGQTISYEQYF. Written as DNA, the CDR3 is TGCGCCAGCAGCACAGGACAGACGATCTCCTACGAGCAGTACTTC.

The rearrangement links TRBV7-8 to TRBJ1-1; possibly TRBD1 for D (5 bases). The CDR3 is made up of 15 amino acids. The V end was cut by 1 base, the J end by 1 base, with 10 bases between. Germline V gene data show CDR1 as SGHVS and CDR2 as FQNEAQ. CDR3 protein: CASSLVWTPNTEAFF. For the CDR3, the DNA is TGTGCCAGCAGCTTAGTTTGGACACCGAACACTGAAGCTTTCTTT.

In its sample, this clone ranks as hyperexpanded. V usage is TRBV12-5 and J usage is TRBJ2-6, with 7 bases matching TRBD2. CDR3 size: 18 residues. CDR1 is LGHNT and CDR2 is FRNRAP in the germline V gene. V was pared by 6 bases and J by 0 bases, with 11 bases of the junction left unmatched. The CDR3 is CASGPGLQYHSGANVLTF. CDR3 DNA: TGTGCTAGTGGCCCGGGACTACAATATCACTCTGGGGCCAACGTCCTGACTTTC. The full variable domain, in which reference TRBV12-5 and TRBJ2-6 provide the parts outside the CDR3, is DARVTQTPRHKVTEMGQEVTMRCQPILGHNTVFWYRQTMMQGLELLAYFRNRAPLDDSGMPKDRFSAEMPDATLATLKIQPSEPRDSAVYFCASGPGLQYHSGANVLTFGAGSRLTVL.

J is TRBJ1-2 and V is TRBV25-1, with D perhaps matching TRBD1 (5 bases). CDR1 and CDR2 from the germline V gene are MGHDK and SYGVNS. V was shortened by 3 bases and J by 2 bases, with 10 bases between the two germline ends. The CDR3 runs to 14 residues. The CDR3 reads CASSDRAGNYGYTF. The CDR3 DNA reads TGTGCCAGCAGTGATAGGGCAGGGAACTATGGCTACACCTTC.

This clone was seen a handful of times. V and J are TRBV5-1 and TRBJ1-2, with D perhaps TRBD1 (6 bases). V was trimmed by 0 bases and J by 8 bases, leaving 17 bases between them. This CDR3 is built from 15 residues. Germline V gene lookup returns CDR1 SGHRS and CDR2 YFSETQ. As DNA, the CDR3 is TGCGCCAGCAGCTTGGGCACAGGGTTCCCTGGCGGCTACACCTTC. Protein product: CASSLGTGFPGGYTF.

The rearrangement joins TRBV5-4 to TRBJ2-2; TRBD2 matches at 8 bases. The CDR3 covers 15 residues. V lost 1 base to trimming and J lost 4 bases; unmatched junction nucleotides: 3. CDR1 is SGHNT, CDR2 YYREEE, per germline (reference sequence). The DNA of the CDR3 is TGTGCCAGCAGCTTGCCGAGCGGGGGCACCGGGGAGCTGTTTTTT. The encoded protein is CASSLPSGGTGELFF.

The chain has TRBV28 and TRBJ1-1; 7 positions agree with TRBD1. Trimming at V came to 8 bases and at J to 9 bases, leaving 6 bases not matched to a gene. The CDR3 has 11 residues. The germline V gene has CDR1 MDHEN and CDR2 SYDVKM. The CDR3 loop is CASGRDRQAFF. As DNA, the CDR3 is TGTGCCAGCGGTAGGGACAGACAAGCTTTCTTT.

The gene calls are TRBV19 and TRBJ1-6; the D is unclear. Trimming shortened V by 3 bases and J by 11 bases, and 17 bases separated the two germline ends. The CDR3 covers 15 residues. Germline CDR1 LNHDA, CDR2 SQIVND (reference sequence). CDR3 sequence reads: CASSISEDLKTPLHF. The CDR3 DNA reads TGTGCCAGTAGTATTTCGGAGGACCTAAAGACACCCCTCCACTTT.

This chain connects TRBV9 to TRBJ2-2, with 11 bases lining up with TRBD2. The CDR3 runs to 18 residues. The trim removed 4 bases at V and 7 bases at J, leaving 15 bases unmatched. Germline CDR1 is SGDLS and CDR2 is YYNGEE. The CDR3, as DNA: TGTGCCAGCAGCCCTTGGAGGCTAGCGGGAGGTCAGGGCGGGGAGCTGTTTTTT. Encoded protein: CASSPWRLAGGQGGELFF. Full variable domain (outside the CDR3, taken from reference TRBV9 and TRBJ2-2): DSGVTQTPKHLITATGQRVTLRCSPRSGDLSVYWYQQSLDQGLQFLIQYYNGEERAKGNILERFSAQQFPDLHSELNLSSLELGDSALYFCASSPWRLAGGQGGELFFGEGSRLTVL.

This chain joins TRBV5-1 and TRBJ2-2, with D possibly TRBD2 on 5 matching bases. The CDR3 totals 14 residues. V was trimmed by 6 bases and J by 4 bases, leaving 13 bases between them. The germline gives CDR1 SGHRS, CDR2 YFSETQ. The CDR3 DNA is TGCGCCAGCAAGGACTCCGCTGGCACCGGGGAGCTGTTTTTT. It encodes CASKDSAGTGELFF.

The gene calls are TRBV18 and TRBJ2-7; 8 positions agree with TRBD2. With 3 bases clipped from V and 0 bases from J, the junction kept 4 bases outside the gene matches. Germline CDR1 KGHSH, CDR2 LQKENI. CDR3 length: 15 amino acids. The CDR3 loop is CASSPTSGSSYEQYF. The CDR3 region has the DNA TGTGCCAGCTCACCTACTAGCGGTAGCTCCTACGAGCAGTACTTC.

The chain has TRBV9 and TRBJ2-7; D may be TRBD2 (6 bases). CDR1 and CDR2 (germline): SGDLS, YYNGEE. The CDR3 runs 16 residues. V lost 0 bases to trimming and J lost 2 bases, with 15 bases between them. CDR3 region: CASSVGGTLGPYEQYF. The CDR3 nucleotides are TGTGCCAGCAGCGTAGGCGGGACTTTGGGGCCCTACGAGCAGTACTTC.

This sequence joins TRBV14 and TRBJ2-5; D not certain. Germline V gene sequence: CDR1 SGHDN, CDR2 FVKESK. V dropped 1 base and J dropped 7 bases, with 4 bases sitting between them. The CDR3 is 11 amino acids. DNA for the CDR3: TGTGCCAGCAGCCAAGTCTCGACCCAGTACTTC. Protein product: CASSQVSTQYF. Full variable domain (rest looked up from reference TRBV14 and TRBJ2-5): EAGVTQFPSHSVIEKGQTVTLRCDPISGHDNLYWYRRVMGKEIKFLLHFVKESKQDESGMPNNRFLAERTGGTYSTLKVQPAELEDSGVYFCASSQVSTQYFGPGTRLLVL.

The chain employs TRBV29-1 and TRBJ1-2; 9 nucleotides agree with TRBD1. V lost 4 bases to trimming and J lost 7 bases; unmatched junction nucleotides: 7. Germline V gives CDR1 SQVTM, CDR2 ANQGSEA. The CDR3 extends over 13 amino acids. The CDR3 DNA reads TGCAGCGTTGCGGACAGGGGTTTAGGTGGCTACACCTTC. Translated: CSVADRGLGGYTF.

The V and J genes are TRBV7-9 and TRBJ1-3, with TRBD1 as a possible D gene (6 bases). The CDR3 has 17 residues. Per germline, CDR1 SEHNR and CDR2 FQNEAQ (reference sequence). V was pared by 4 bases and J by 0 bases, with 16 bases between. The CDR3 sequence: CASSSSRTVISGNTIYF. The CDR3 DNA reads as TGTGCCAGCAGCTCATCTAGGACAGTGATCTCTGGAAACACCATATATTTT.

This clone appeared a few times. This chain connects TRBV7-8 to TRBJ2-2; TRBD2 matches 7 bases. The CDR3 loop spans 16 amino acids. Per germline, CDR1 SGHVS and CDR2 FQNEAQ. V dropped 5 bases and J dropped 8; count of bases not matched to a gene: 14. The CDR3 bases are TGTGCCAGCAGCCCCCCTGTGGCGGGAGTTGGTGGGGAGCTGTTTTTT. Translation: CASSPPVAGVGGELFF.

The chain uses TRBV29-1 and TRBJ2-7; 10 bases fit TRBD1. This CDR3 contains 12 residues. The ends lost 8 bases at V and 4 bases at J; junction bases unmatched: 5. Germline V CDR1 and CDR2: SQVTM, ANQGSEA. The CDR3 sequence is CSSRGQGYEQYF. As DNA, the CDR3 is TGCAGCTCACGGGGACAGGGGTACGAGCAGTACTTC.

The chain has TRBV9 and TRBJ1-1; 9 bases line up with TRBD1. Germline trimming cut 3 bases from V and 4 bases from J; bases unmatched to any gene: 10. CDR1 and CDR2 from the germline V gene are SGDLS and YYNGEE. The CDR3 covers 16 residues. The CDR3 here is CASSAVQGAGGTEAFF. The CDR3 nucleotides read TGTGCCAGCAGCGCAGTACAGGGGGCCGGAGGCACTGAAGCTTTCTTT.

The J gene is TRBJ2-1, the V gene TRBV19, with 9 bases matching TRBD2. In germline, CDR1 is LNHDA, CDR2 SQIVND (reference sequence). The CDR3 is made up of 13 amino acids. The junction had 2 bases not matched to a gene; V was cut back by 6 bases and J by 5 bases. Here the CDR3 DNA reads TGTGCCAGTAGAAGCGGGGGGCACAATGAGCAGTTCTTC. Protein sequence: CASRSGGHNEQFF.